The sequence of this T cell receptor beta chain was determined in a study of T cell responses to AZD1222 COVID-19 vaccine. Study observations and caveats: There were repertoire samples only from the period after the peak T cell response. Spike as a whole was targeted by vaccine-associated CD4 TCRs, dominant at 160-218 and 743-854. As reported, nearly half of all spike-specific TCRs target variant regions that are unmutated. Spike-specific TCRs gained breadth and depth after people received two AZD1222 doses.

V was clipped by 9 bases and J by 6 bases; unmatched bases: 10. CDR3 length: 14 residues. Germline CDR1 reads PRHDT; CDR2 reads FYEKMQ (reference sequence). Comments on this clone: Its antigen remains unidentified.

The protocol was immunoSEQ multiplex PCR, while the TCRdb copy is restricted to in-frame clones and leaves out a portion. The sample has about 120,000 clones, 86% seen once; the top ten hold less than 3.5%. Sequencing was performed on peripheral blood, taken 28 days after the second AZD1222 dose. The V gene is TRBV13, the J gene TRBJ2-1; the match to TRBD1 covers 8 bases. The origin of this receptor is an adult who received the AZD1222 COVID-19 vaccine. This chain's CDR3 is CASRGQVDANEQFF. Written as DNA, the CDR3 is TGTGCCAGTAGGGGACAGGTAGACGCCAATGAGCAGTTCTTC.